A selection of T cell receptor beta chains follows, all from one sample in a study of tumor-infiltrating lymphocytes in primary liver carcinoma. TCRdb re-derived calls from the multiplex PCR reads in MiXCR, one entry per CDR3 protein. The data show 310,000 or so distinct CDR3 sequences, roughly three fifths seen once. Sequencing was done on a sample of peripheral blood. The receptors derive from a woman aged 25 to 39 with primary liver carcinoma and hepatitis B virus infection. Both conserved end residues are trimmed from each CDR3.

v_gene: TRBV11-1; j_gene: TRBJ2-7; CDR3aa: ASSPRRQEAYEQY
v_gene: TRBV7-8; j_gene: TRBJ2-7; CDR3aa: ASSPAGASPGEQY
v_gene: TRBV6-2/TRBV6-3; j_gene: TRBJ2-1; CDR3aa: ASSLTSGSSPYNEQF
v_gene: TRBV6-1; j_gene: TRBJ2-5; CDR3aa: ASSDPLAVRETQY
v_gene: TRBV11-3; j_gene: TRBJ2-5; CDR3aa: ASSLGTRTQC
v_gene: TRBV6-1; j_gene: TRBJ2-2; CDR3aa: TSSEVLVGTGMPTGELF
v_gene: TRBV28; j_gene: TRBJ1-1; CDR3aa: ASSSPGTANRMNTEAF
v_gene: TRBV6-1; j_gene: TRBJ1-2; CDR3aa: ASNGGRGAAFYGYT
v_gene: TRBV5-1; j_gene: TRBJ2-3; CDR3aa: ASRREVGTDTQY
v_gene: TRBV7-8; j_gene: TRBJ2-1; CDR3aa: ASRTQGALRNNEQF
v_gene: TRBV6-1; j_gene: TRBJ1-5; CDR3aa: ASRGTGLQPQQ
v_gene: TRBV11-3; j_gene: TRBJ2-1; CDR3aa: ASSLEASGYSEQF
v_gene: TRBV10-3; j_gene: TRBJ2-7; CDR3aa: AISDPTGYTYEQY
v_gene: TRBV6-1; j_gene: TRBJ2-1; CDR3aa: ASRTGGSRNEQF
v_gene: TRBV10-1; j_gene: TRBJ2-2; CDR3aa: ASSERATTGELF
v_gene: TRBV28; j_gene: TRBJ2-7; CDR3aa: ASSPQGGHNEQY
v_gene: TRBV30; j_gene: TRBJ2-7; CDR3aa: AWAGASGRSSYEQY
v_gene: TRBV11-2; j_gene: TRBJ2-3; CDR3aa: AINPTGLTLTDTQY
v_gene: TRBV12-3/TRBV12-4; j_gene: TRBJ2-3; CDR3aa: ASSLGSGTDTQY